What follows are 29 T cell receptor beta chains derived from one specimen sequenced in a study of blood T cell repertoires in COVID-19. Measured with immunoSEQ multiplex PCR; TCRdb has only the in-frame clones, and not every one. The repertoire consists of 120,000 or so clones, with over 75% occurring once and the leading ten covering 2% to 3%. Material for sequencing was peripheral blood. The receptors stem from a man aged 50-59 years with acute or convalescent COVID-19.

The chain employs TRBV7-3 and TRBJ2-5, with 10 bases aligning to TRBD2. V shed 4 bases, J shed 0 bases, and the junction held 11 bases outside the gene matches. In germline, CDR1 is SGHTA, CDR2 FQGTGA. This CDR3 contains 18 residues. CDR3 DNA: TGTGCCAGCAGCTCCAGGGGTAGGCTAGCGGGGGACCAAGAGACCCAGTACTTC. Amino acids: CASSSRGRLAGDQETQYF. The full variable domain, with the rest looked up from reference TRBV7-3 and TRBJ2-5, is GAGVSQTPSNKVTEKGKYVELRCDPISGHTALYWYRQSLGQGPEFLIYFQGTGAADDSGLPNDRFFAVRPEGSVSTLKIQRTERGDSAVYLCASSSRGRLAGDQETQYFGPGTRLLVL.

The rearrangement uses TRBV7-3 and TRBJ1-2; 12 bases agree with TRBD1. Germline V CDR1 and CDR2: SGHTA, FQGTGA. V was pared by 5 bases and J by 6 bases, with 13 bases of the junction left unmatched. The CDR3 has 17 amino acids. Written as DNA, the CDR3 is TGTGCCAGCAGCGTCCAGCCCGGGACAGGGGGCAGCGATGGCTACACCTTC. Protein product: CASSVQPGTGGSDGYTF.

The rearrangement joins TRBV7-3 to TRBJ2-7, with 10 bases matching TRBD2. V was pared by 4 bases and J by 0 bases, with 6 bases of the junction left unmatched. Germline V gene data show CDR1 as SGHTA and CDR2 as FQGTGA. The CDR3 runs to 16 residues. CDR3 nucleotide sequence: TGTGCCAGCAGCTCCCCCCTAGCGGGGGACTCCTACGAGCAGTACTTC. This translates into CASSSPLAGDSYEQYF.

The V and J genes are TRBV28 and TRBJ2-5, with D maybe TRBD2 (6 bases). Trimming shortened V by 6 bases and J by 2 bases, and 13 bases separated the two germline ends. Germline CDR1 MDHEN, CDR2 SYDVKM. The CDR3 sequence is 14 residues long. The CDR3 DNA sequence: TGTGCCAGCAGCGGGACCGGGACTCAAGAGACCCAGTACTTC. Residues: CASSGTGTQETQYF.

The rearrangement joins TRBV6-4 to TRBJ1-6; D might be TRBD1 (5 bases). The CDR3 loop spans 14 amino acids. V was pared by 3 bases and J by 7 bases, with 10 bases between. Germline assignment: CDR1 MRHNA and CDR2 SNTAGT. Here the CDR3 DNA reads TGTGCCAGCAGTGAAAGGGAGGGGAATTCACCCCTCCACTTT. As protein: CASSEREGNSPLHF.

The genes are TRBV11-3 and TRBJ1-1; no clear D gene. Trimming cost V 5 bases and J 4 bases, with 11 bases left between them. Germline-derived CDR1 and CDR2 are SGHNT and YENEEA. The CDR3 loop spans 13 amino acids. DNA of the CDR3: TGTGCCAGCAGCCAAACACTAGGCACTGAAGCTTTCTTT. Its translation: CASSQTLGTEAFF.

The chain has TRBV2 and TRBJ2-1; 9 bases agree with TRBD1. The germline CDR1 and CDR2 sequences are SNHLY and FYNNEI. J gave up 10 bases and V 5 bases, and 6 bases lay outside the gene matches. The CDR3 contains 13 residues. The CDR3 DNA reads as TGTGCCAGCAGTTCACAGGGGGCAGGGGAGCAGTTCTTC. It encodes CASSSQGAGEQFF.

The gene calls are TRBV7-3 and TRBJ1-1, with 7 positions matching TRBD1. The CDR3 is 15 amino acids. V lost 5 bases and J lost 5; bases outside the gene matches: 11. Germline V gives CDR1 SGHTA, CDR2 FQGTGA. This chain's CDR3 is CASSQTPGGLTEAFF. The CDR3 DNA reads TGTGCCAGCAGCCAGACTCCAGGGGGTTTGACTGAAGCTTTCTTT.

The CDR3 reads CASSQGVGGGFSYEQYF. The CDR3 bases are TGCGCCAGCAGCCAAGGGGTAGGCGGGGGTTTCTCCTACGAGCAGTACTTC. V gene TRBV4-1 combines with J gene TRBJ2-7; TRBD2 matches at 7 bases. The CDR3 is 17 amino acids. The germline V gene encodes CDR1 MGHRA and CDR2 YSYEKL. V lost 1 base and J lost 0; bases outside the gene matches: 9.

This clone was seen a handful of times. V and J are TRBV2 and TRBJ2-5, with 7 positions matching TRBD2. Trimming cost V 1 base and J 1 base; bases outside gene matches: 6. The CDR3 is made up of 16 amino acids. CDR1 is SNHLY, CDR2 FYNNEI, per germline. CDR3 region: CASSEGLADPQETQYF. CDR3 nucleotide sequence: TGTGCCAGCAGTGAAGGTCTAGCGGACCCCCAAGAGACCCAGTACTTC.

The chain links TRBV5-1 to TRBJ2-1, with 10 bases that match TRBD2. Germline V gives CDR1 SGHRS, CDR2 YFSETQ. The CDR3 loop spans 20 amino acids. The trim removed 0 bases at V and 1 base at J, leaving 13 bases unmatched. CDR3 nucleotide sequence: TGCGCCAGCAGCTTGGGGCTAGCGGGAGAACCCGGGGGTTCCTACAATGAGCAGTTCTTC. Its protein product is CASSLGLAGEPGGSYNEQFF.

This clone was counted only a few times. The J gene is TRBJ1-1, the V gene TRBV10-2; 10 bases fit TRBD1. CDR1 is WSHSY, CDR2 SAAADI, per germline. J lost 0 bases, V lost 0 bases, and 1 base had no gene match. The CDR3 spans 16 residues. For the CDR3, the DNA is TGCGCCAGCAGTGAGTCGGGACAGGGGTTGAACACTGAAGCTTTCTTT. The encoded protein is CASSESGQGLNTEAFF.

This chain connects TRBV9 to TRBJ2-1; TRBD2 agrees at 11 bases. From germline, CDR1 is SGDLS and CDR2 YYNGEE. With V trimmed by 0 bases and J by 4 bases, 9 bases remained unmatched. This CDR3 is built from 18 residues. The chain's CDR3 is CASSVAGLGLADYNEQFF. For the CDR3, the DNA is TGTGCCAGCAGCGTAGCAGGGCTGGGACTAGCGGATTACAATGAGCAGTTCTTC.

This chain connects TRBV11-1 to TRBJ1-2; TRBD1 aligns across 9 bases. The CDR3 totals 16 residues. V lost 7 bases to trimming and J lost 8 bases; unmatched junction nucleotides: 17. CDR1 and CDR2 from the germline V gene are SGHAT and FQDESV (reference sequence). In DNA, the CDR3 is TGTGCCAGCACCCCGGACAGGGGCTGGTCTGTCGAAGGCTACACCTTC. This codes for CASTPDRGWSVEGYTF.

The genes are TRBV5-1 and TRBJ2-5; a weak D match, TRBD1 (5 bases). From germline, CDR1 is SGHRS and CDR2 YFSETQ. This CDR3 contains 14 residues. V was shortened by 2 bases and J by 3 bases, with 11 bases between the two germline ends. The CDR3 sequence: CASSLGRVKETQYF. The DNA for the CDR3 is TGCGCCAGCAGCTTAGGCAGGGTAAAAGAGACCCAGTACTTC.

V gene TRBV25-1 combines with J gene TRBJ2-2; 12 positions match TRBD2. Germline values: CDR1 MGHDK, CDR2 SYGVNS. This CDR3 is built from 18 residues. With V trimmed by 1 base and J by 7 bases, 10 bases remained unmatched. Here the CDR3 DNA reads TGTGCCAGCAGTGAATTAGGTGTGACTAGCGGGAGAATCGGGGAGCTGTTTTTT. Residues: CASSELGVTSGRIGELFF. The complete variable domain, with remaining parts taken from reference TRBV25-1 and TRBJ2-2, reads EADIYQTPRYLVIGTGKKITLECSQTMGHDKMYWYQQDPGMELHLIHYSYGVNSTEKGDLSSESTVSRIRTEHFPLTLESARPSHTSQYLCASSELGVTSGRIGELFFGEGSRLTVL.

The chain recombines TRBV7-3 with TRBJ2-1; D is ambiguous. The CDR3 totals 13 residues. The V end lost 4 bases, the J end lost 8 bases, and 12 bases lay between the germline ends. Germline CDR1 and CDR2: SGHTA and FQGTGA. The CDR3 sequence: CASSSSPEHEQFF. The CDR3 coding sequence is TGTGCCAGCAGCTCCAGTCCGGAGCATGAGCAGTTCTTC. Full variable domain (rest looked up from reference TRBV7-3 and TRBJ2-1): GAGVSQTPSNKVTEKGKYVELRCDPISGHTALYWYRQSLGQGPEFLIYFQGTGAADDSGLPNDRFFAVRPEGSVSTLKIQRTERGDSAVYLCASSSSPEHEQFFGPGTRLTVL.

The J gene is TRBJ1-3, the V gene TRBV2; 7 nucleotides match TRBD1. The CDR3 extends over 14 amino acids. CDR1 and CDR2 (germline): SNHLY, FYNNEI. Germline trimming cut 6 bases from V and 1 base from J; bases unmatched to any gene: 3. CDR3 protein: CASSLTGSGNTIYF. The CDR3 bases are TGTGCCAGCAGCCTGACAGGGTCTGGAAACACCATATATTTT.

The J gene is TRBJ2-3, the V gene TRBV5-1; D not resolved. The V gene lost 6 bases and the J gene lost 0 bases, with 14 bases spanning the gap. This CDR3 region has 15 residues. Germline assignment: CDR1 SGHRS and CDR2 YFSETQ. As DNA, the CDR3 is TGCGCCAGCAACTCCGGTCCAGGTAGCACAGATACGCAGTATTTT. Residues: CASNSGPGSTDTQYF.

The chain is built from TRBV3-1 (or the pseudogene TRBV3-2) and TRBJ1-3, with TRBD1 as a possible D gene (6 bases). Germline-derived CDR1 and CDR2 are LGHDT and YNNKEL (reference sequence). V was trimmed by 4 bases and J by 1 base, leaving 11 bases between them. The CDR3 extends over 15 amino acids. The CDR3 spells CASSPGTHSGNTIYF. CDR3 DNA sequence: TGTGCCAGCAGCCCAGGGACACATTCTGGAAACACCATATATTTT.

V and J are TRBV4-1 and TRBJ2-4; TRBD2 matches 11 bases. V was clipped by 4 bases and J by 4 bases; unmatched bases: 0. The germline CDR1 and CDR2 sequences are MGHRA and YSYEKL. This CDR3 is built from 14 residues. The CDR3 is CASSPSGGKNIQYF. CDR3 coding DNA: TGCGCCAGCAGCCCTAGCGGGGGGAAAAACATTCAGTACTTC.

The chain links TRBV19 to TRBJ2-7, with 10 bases aligning to TRBD2. This CDR3 has 15 amino acids. J gave up 6 bases and V 6 bases, and 11 bases lay outside the gene matches. Germline CDR1 LNHDA, CDR2 SQIVND (reference sequence). This CDR3 reads CASSHEASGSSEQYF. The CDR3 DNA reads as TGTGCCAGTAGCCACGAGGCTAGCGGGAGTAGCGAGCAGTACTTC.

The CDR3 DNA follows: TGTGCCAGTAGTACCTACGGCGGGTACGGTGAGACCCAGTACTTC. It specifies CASSTYGGYGETQYF. This rearrangement joins TRBV19 to TRBJ2-5; the D gene is possibly TRBD2 (5 bases). Per the germline V gene, CDR1 is LNHDA and CDR2 is SQIVND (reference sequence). V was trimmed by 4 bases and J by 5 bases, leaving 17 bases between them. The CDR3 consists of 15 residues.

This clone was detected only once. V usage is TRBV5-4 and J usage is TRBJ1-6; D is unresolved. Germline V CDR1 and CDR2: SGHNT, YYREEE (reference sequence). The CDR3 is 14 residues long. V was clipped by 1 base and J by 7 bases, with 9 bases between them. Written as DNA, the CDR3 is TGTGCCAGCAGCTTGAGATGGCCCAATTCACCCCTCCACTTT. The encoded protein is CASSLRWPNSPLHF.

V gene TRBV19 combines with J gene TRBJ2-1, with 7 bases identical to TRBD2. The germline CDR1 and CDR2 sequences are LNHDA and SQIVND (reference sequence). The CDR3 runs to 15 residues. J gave up 5 bases and V 3 bases, and 7 bases lay outside the gene matches. Written as DNA, the CDR3 is TGTGCCAGTAGTATCGCGGCTAGCGGCCACAATGAGCAGTTCTTC. Translated, it gives CASSIAASGHNEQFF.

This clone appeared a few times. This chain uses TRBV7-3 with TRBJ2-1, with 9 bases that match TRBD1. This CDR3 comprises 15 residues. The germline CDR1 and CDR2 sequences are SGHTA and FQGTGA. With V trimmed by 5 bases and J by 3 bases, 5 bases remained unmatched. The CDR3 sequence: CASSPDRGFYNEQFF. CDR3 in DNA: TGTGCCAGCAGCCCAGACAGGGGGTTCTACAATGAGCAGTTCTTC.

The chain uses TRBV6-1 and TRBJ2-2; D might be TRBD2 (7 bases). The germline V and J ends were trimmed by 2 bases and 9 bases, with 13 bases remaining between them. Germline CDR1 is MNHNS and CDR2 is SASEGT. CDR3 length equals 14 residues. The CDR3 loop reads CASSEIRGARELFF. The CDR3 nucleotides read TGTGCCAGCAGTGAAATCCGGGGGGCGCGGGAGCTGTTTTTT.

This clone has just a few counts. This chain connects TRBV7-9 to TRBJ2-3; 8 nucleotides line up with TRBD2. The CDR3 has 16 residues. Germline lookup yields CDR1 SEHNR and CDR2 FQNEAQ (reference sequence). V dropped 3 bases and J dropped 1; count of bases not matched to a gene: 6. CDR3 in DNA: TGTGCCAGCAGCTTCCCCCTAGCGGGCGGCACAGATACGCAGTATTTT. As protein: CASSFPLAGGTDTQYF.

The genes are TRBV11-3 and TRBJ2-7; 9 nucleotides match TRBD1. V was pared by 5 bases and J by 6 bases, with 14 bases of the junction left unmatched. Germline assignment: CDR1 SGHNT and CDR2 YENEEA. This CDR3 has 16 residues. CDR3 DNA: TGTGCCAGCAGCCCGGGGGTCGGGACAGGGATCGCCGAGCAGTACTTC. Protein sequence: CASSPGVGTGIAEQYF.